These T cell receptor beta chains were read from a single sample in a study of CD8 T cells in Susac syndrome. TCRdb re-called the immunoSEQ multiplex PCR reads through MiXCR, storing one row per CDR3 protein. The repertoire has 110,000 to 150,000 distinct CDR3 sequences, more than 90% of them found once; the top ten carry 0.065% to 0.1%. The material sequenced was CD4+ T cells from PBMCs. These receptors were collected from a human donor with Susac syndrome. CDR3s include the opening cysteine and the closing phenylalanine or tryptophan. A D gene is named only where the DNA matches it firmly. Part of the rows lack a size; the others show once, few, many or a class for expanded clones.

>TRBJ2-3|15|.|TRBV7-3|.
TGTGCCAGCAGCCCCCAAGGGTCAGGGTCAGATACGCAGTATTTT
CASSPQGSGSDTQYF
>TRBJ1-6|19|TRBD1|TRBV12-3/TRBV12-4|.
TGTGCCAGCAGTTCCTGGACAGGGAGTAGAAACTCCTATAATTCACCCCTCCACTTT
CASSSWTGSRNSYNSPLHF
>TRBJ1-2|16|TRBD1|TRBV6-5|.
TGTGCCAGCAGTTACGGAGGACAGGGCCACAACTATGGCTACACCTTC
CASSYGGQGHNYGYTF
>TRBJ2-7|17|TRBD2|TRBV6-1|once
TGTGCCAGCAGCCCGGGACTAGCGGGAGTAAGCTCCTACGAGCAGTACTTC
CASSPGLAGVSSYEQYF
>TRBJ2-4|15|.|TRBV18|.
TGTGCCAGCTCATCACGCGTTTTAGCCAAAAACATTCAGTACTTC
CASSSRVLAKNIQYF
>TRBJ2-5|13|.|TRBV20-1|.
TGCAGTGCTAGAATCCAAGGGGCAGAGACCCAGTACTTC
CSARIQGAETQYF
>TRBJ1-6|12|TRBD1|TRBV4-2|.
TGTGCCAGCAGCCGCTCGGACAGGGCTCTCCACTTT
CASSRSDRALHF
>TRBJ2-5|16|.|TRBV4-1|.
TGCGCCAGCAGCCAAGGCGGAGGGTTACCTCAAGAGACCCAGTACTTC
CASSQGGGLPQETQYF
>TRBJ2-7|14|.|TRBV28|.
TGTGCCAGCAGTTTAGGGGCCCGCATCCACGAGCAGTACTTC
CASSLGARIHEQYF
>TRBJ2-7|15|TRBD1|TRBV3-1|.
TGTGCCAGCAGCCAATCCGGGACAGGAACCTACGAGCAGTACTTC
CASSQSGTGTYEQYF
>TRBJ2-3|17|.|TRBV20-1|.
TGCAGTGCTAGAGATTCTAGGGCTCCCCCCAAAGGGAATACGCAGTATTTT
CSARDSRAPPKGNTQYF
>TRBJ2-7|15|.|TRBV7-9|once
TGTGCCAGCGCCGCGGAAGGGGCCAAATCCTACGAGCAGTACTTC
CASAAEGAKSYEQYF
>TRBJ2-7|16|TRBD1|TRBV20-1|.
TGCAGTGCTAGAGATGTTGGCAGGGGGCACAATTACGAGCAGTACTTC
CSARDVGRGHNYEQYF
>TRBJ1-4|14|TRBD1|TRBV20-1|once
TGCAGTGCTCCTACAGGGGGCGCGGGTGAAAAACTGTTTTTT
CSAPTGGAGEKLFF
>TRBJ1-5|13|TRBD1|TRBV4-2|.
TGTGCCAGTGGACAGGCCAGCAATCAGCCCCAGCATTTT
CASGQASNQPQHF
>TRBJ2-3|12|.|TRBV7-9|.
TGTGCCAGTAATCGGAGTCCAGATACGCAGTATTTT
CASNRSPDTQYF
>TRBJ2-3|16|.|TRBV9|.
TGTGCCATTCCTCGGCGCGGGACTCCTTGCACAGATACGCAGTATTTT
CAIPRRGTPCTDTQYF